The clone carrying this T cell receptor (beta chain) occurred a few times. Its antigen is undetermined. The data derive from a study of shared clonotypes between healthy human individuals. All donors were healthy HIV-negative adults lacking recent acute infections or vaccinations. Each sample came from a Caucasian adult donor living in Nashville, Tennessee. Assay used: immunoSEQ multiplex PCR; TCRdb lists only in-frame clones, some missing. The repertoire holds approximately 460,000 clones, with roughly three quarters as singletons. Whole-study findings and limits: Among donors, the sharing of clonotypes was expected to be influenced by sequencing depth.

This CDR3 spans 15 amino acids. Looked up from germline, CDR1 is SGHTA and CDR2 is FQGNSA. The V and J ends lost 3 bases and 2 bases respectively, with 8 bases between them. This sequence was found in a middle-aged woman in good health. Some clones in this sample may be carry-over from other donors' samples. V gene TRBV7-2 combines with J gene TRBJ2-6, with unresolved D. Sequencing used PBMCs. The chain's CDR3 is CASSFRQAGANVLTF. CDR3 DNA sequence: TGTGCCAGCAGCTTTCGGCAGGCTGGGGCCAACGTCCTGACTTTC.